The rows below give T cell receptor beta chains drawn from one sample of a study of early T cells in non-severe SARS-CoV-2 infection. TCRdb fed the 5' RACE reads into MiXCR, producing one record per CDR3 protein. The data contain about 47,000 distinct CDR3 sequences, around 10% of them singletons. The sample in question was whole blood, obtained at baseline. The receptors shown here come from an adult who was a healthcare worker with PCR-confirmed SARS-CoV-2 infection or an uninfected control (not recorded which). The CDR3 runs from the conserved cysteine through the conserved F or W. The order of the fields is J gene, V gene, clone size, D gene, CDR3 DNA, CDR3 protein. D genes are given only for firm matches. Some rows have no size entry. The others give once, few or many, or a class for an expanded clone.

J: TRBJ1-5; V: TRBV28; size: many; D: NA; DNA: TGTGCCAGCAGGGCCGGAAACGGCAATCAGCCCCAGCATTTT; CDR3: CASRAGNGNQPQHF
J: TRBJ2-3; V: TRBV7-9; size: many; D: NA; DNA: TGTGCCAGCAGCTTATCTGCAGATACGCAGTATTTT; CDR3: CASSLSADTQYF
J: TRBJ1-1; V: TRBV27; size: many; D: NA; DNA: TGTGCCAGCACCCGGGCTACTGAAGCTTTCTTT; CDR3: CASTRATEAFF
J: TRBJ2-2; V: TRBV7-9; size: few; D: TRBD2; DNA: TGTGCCAGCAGCCCCGGACTAGCGGGATCAGGGGAGCTGTTTTTT; CDR3: CASSPGLAGSGELFF
J: TRBJ2-1; V: TRBV5-1; size: NA; D: TRBD2; DNA: TGCGCCAGCGGGGGTAGCGGGACCTACAATGAGCAGTTCTTC; CDR3: CASGGSGTYNEQFF
J: TRBJ1-1; V: TRBV3-1; size: NA; D: NA; DNA: TGTGCCAGCAGCCAAGAACAACGCAGGGCCACTGAAGCTTTCTTT; CDR3: CASSQEQRRATEAFF
J: TRBJ1-1; V: TRBV4-3; size: NA; D: NA; DNA: TGCGCCAGCAGCAGAAGACCCCAGAGGGACACTGAAGCTTTCTTT; CDR3: CASSRRPQRDTEAFF
J: TRBJ2-1; V: TRBV3-1; size: NA; D: TRBD2; DNA: TGTGCCAGCAGCTCGACTAGCGGGAGGGTCGGGAGCTCCTACAATGAGCAGTTCTTC; CDR3: CASSSTSGRVGSSYNEQFF
J: TRBJ2-3; V: TRBV7-9; size: few; D: TRBD2; DNA: TGTGCCAGCAGCTCTGTAGCGGGGGAAGGACCAGATACGCAGTATTTT; CDR3: CASSSVAGEGPDTQYF
J: TRBJ1-4; V: TRBV2; size: NA; D: NA; DNA: TGTGCCAGCAGTGTCCGGGGTTCTTCTGAAAAACTGTTTTTT; CDR3: CASSVRGSSEKLFF
J: TRBJ2-5; V: TRBV7-2; size: NA; D: TRBD2; DNA: TGTGCCAGCAGCTTGCGGGGGGGCAGAGAGACCCAGTACTTC; CDR3: CASSLRGGRETQYF
J: TRBJ2-1; V: TRBV7-2; size: many; D: NA; DNA: TGTGCCAGCAGGACCCCCGGGACGGCAGACAATGAGCAGTTCTTC; CDR3: CASRTPGTADNEQFF
J: TRBJ2-3; V: TRBV6-6; size: NA; D: NA; DNA: TGTGCCAGCAGTTACAAAACAGATACGCAGTATTTT; CDR3: CASSYKTDTQYF
J: TRBJ2-1; V: TRBV5-4; size: once; D: NA; DNA: TGTGCCAGCAGCTTTCAGGGGTTCGGCAATGAGCAGTTCTTC; CDR3: CASSFQGFGNEQFF
J: TRBJ2-1; V: TRBV7-8; size: NA; D: TRBD2; DNA: TGTGCCAGCAGCCCGAGACTAGCGTCGAGCTCCTACAATGAGCAGTTCTTC; CDR3: CASSPRLASSSYNEQFF
J: TRBJ2-5; V: TRBV29-1; size: many; D: NA; DNA: TGCAGCGTTGCCCCCCACCAGGGAGAGACCCAGTACTTC; CDR3: CSVAPHQGETQYF
J: TRBJ1-1; V: TRBV30; size: many; D: NA; DNA: TGTGCCTGGAGTCCGCAGGGTGGAGGAGCTTTCTTT; CDR3: CAWSPQGGGAFF
J: TRBJ2-7; V: TRBV18; size: NA; D: TRBD1; DNA: TGTGCCAGCTCACCTATCCCGACAGGGACCGTCGAGCAGTACTTC; CDR3: CASSPIPTGTVEQYF
J: TRBJ1-2; V: TRBV7-9; size: many; D: NA; DNA: TGTGCCAGCAGCCTGAGGGGCTATGGCTACACCTTC; CDR3: CASSLRGYGYTF
J: TRBJ1-5; V: TRBV2; size: many; D: NA; DNA: TGTGCCAGCAGTGATTCTTTGGGGGGGCGCAATCGGGATCAGCCCCAGCATTTT; CDR3: CASSDSLGGRNRDQPQHF
J: TRBJ1-1; V: TRBV18; size: NA; D: NA; DNA: TGTGCCAGCTCACCGGAGGACATACCCAAAGCTTTCTTT; CDR3: CASSPEDIPKAFF
J: TRBJ1-2; V: TRBV7-9; size: NA; D: NA; DNA: TGTGCCAGCAGCATACAGAATCTCAACTATGGCTACACCTTC; CDR3: CASSIQNLNYGYTF
J: TRBJ2-2; V: TRBV9; size: NA; D: TRBD1; DNA: TGTGCCAGCAGCCGGACAGGGGGACTCACCGGGGAGCTGTTTTTT; CDR3: CASSRTGGLTGELFF
J: TRBJ2-5; V: TRBV20-1; size: few; D: NA; DNA: TGCAGTGCTAGAGATAGGGACCCCCCTTTACAACAAGAGACCCAGTACTTC; CDR3: CSARDRDPPLQQETQYF
J: TRBJ2-5; V: TRBV11-2; size: NA; D: TRBD1; DNA: TGTGCCAGCAGCTCAGACAGGGGGCTGGAGACCCAGTACTTC; CDR3: CASSSDRGLETQYF